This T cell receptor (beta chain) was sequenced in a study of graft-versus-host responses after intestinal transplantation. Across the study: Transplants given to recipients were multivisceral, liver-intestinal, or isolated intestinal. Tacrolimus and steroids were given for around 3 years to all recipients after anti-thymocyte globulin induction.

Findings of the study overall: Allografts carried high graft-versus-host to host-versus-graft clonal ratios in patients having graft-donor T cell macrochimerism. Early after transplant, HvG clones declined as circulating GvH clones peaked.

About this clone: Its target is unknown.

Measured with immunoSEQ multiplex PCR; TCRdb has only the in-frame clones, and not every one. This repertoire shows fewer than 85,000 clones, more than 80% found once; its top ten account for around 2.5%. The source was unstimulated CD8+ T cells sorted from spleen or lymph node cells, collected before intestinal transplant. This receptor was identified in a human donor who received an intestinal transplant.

The CDR3 sequence: CASSQDPASGGVDEQFF. The CDR3 DNA is TGCGCCAGCAGCCAAGATCCGGCTAGCGGGGGGGTCGATGAGCAGTTCTTC. The chain carries TRBV4-1 and TRBJ2-1; 12 bases match TRBD2. CDR1 is MGHRA, CDR2 YSYEKL, per germline. CDR3 length equals 17 residues. V shed 0 bases and J 8 bases; nucleotides not matched to a gene: 8.